One sample yielded the 25 T cell receptor beta chains listed below, sequenced in a study of tumor-infiltrating lymphocytes in primary liver carcinoma. TCR beta cDNA came from about 0.45 ug total RNA, primed with a constant-region primer. Nested multiplex PCR, run for three rounds with slightly modified ARM-PCR, yielded TCR beta libraries. PCR rounds one and two used TRBV1-TRBV30 forward primers with a C-beta reverse primer for 9 to 10 cycles each. TCRdb called the multiplex PCR reads again in MiXCR, with one record for every CDR3 protein. The data contain 320,000 or so distinct CDR3 sequences, around three fifths of them singletons. Out of unsorted whole blood came the blood RNA, and germline DNA was extracted as well. Specimen: peripheral blood. These receptors came from a man aged 35-49 years with primary liver carcinoma and hepatitis B virus infection.

On this clonotype itself: A much larger clonotype is one base distant, so this may be a read error. The gene calls are TRBV6-5 and TRBJ1-1; D unclear. Per the germline V gene, CDR1 is MNHEY and CDR2 is SVGAGI. CDR3 length: 15 amino acids. CDR3 loop: CGSRVRVTSNTEAFF. As DNA, the CDR3 is TGTGGCAGCAGAGTACGAGTTACTTCGAACACTGAAGCTTTCTTT.

Notes on this clonotype: Since no conserved phenylalanine or tryptophan closes the CDR3, a read error is the likely cause. This rearrangement joins TRBV10-2 to TRBJ2-3; the D gene is possibly TRBD2 (5 bases). The CDR3 sequence is 14 residues long. Per the germline V gene, CDR1 is WSHSY and CDR2 is SAAADI. V was shortened by 8 bases and J by 5 bases, with 17 bases between the two germline ends. CDR3 protein: CASPSGSTLDTQYI. In DNA form, the CDR3 reads TGCGCCAGCCCGAGCGGCTCCACATTAGATACGCAGTATATT.

With regard to this clonotype: A single base separates this from a much larger clone, so it may be a read error. This chain uses TRBV4-3 with TRBJ1-5; D is undetermined. This CDR3 region has 15 residues. Trimming took 1 base from V and 5 from J, leaving 12 bases between them. The V gene's germline CDR1 is LGHNA and CDR2 YSLEER. The CDR3 DNA reads as TGCGCCAGCAGCCAAGGGACCAGATCCGATCAGCCCCAGCATTTT. It specifies CASSQGTRSDQPQHF.

The CDR3 nucleotides are TGTGCCAACACTTTACCGGGAGTTGACGAGCAGTACTTC. This sequence encodes CANTLPGVDEQYF. V gene TRBV28 combines with J gene TRBJ2-7; possibly TRBD2 for D (6 bases). The CDR3 spans 13 residues. Germline V gene lookup returns CDR1 MDHEN and CDR2 SYDVKM. V was trimmed by 10 bases and J by 5 bases, leaving 18 bases between them.

Details on this clonotype: This may come from a read error, since a much larger clone is one base off. The CDR3 is CASGFGGPYEQYF. CDR3 bases: TGTGCCAGCGGCTTCGGGGGGCCCTACGAGCAGTACTTC. The chain carries TRBV11-2 and TRBJ2-7; possibly TRBD2 for D (7 bases). The CDR3 has 13 amino acids. From germline, CDR1 is SGHAT and CDR2 FQNNGV.

A remark on this clonotype: Possible read error: a much larger clone is one base away. V is TRBV12-5 and J is TRBJ2-3; the D gene could be TRBD1 or TRBD2 (5 bases each). Germline-derived CDR1 and CDR2 are LGHNT and FRNRAP. V was shortened by 1 base and J by 3 bases, with 11 bases between the two germline ends. The CDR3 length is 15 residues. For the CDR3, the DNA is TGTGCTAGTGGTTTGGGGGGGACCAGGACAGATACGCAGTATTTT. Protein product: CASGLGGTRTDTQYF.

This clonotype was recorded many times. The chain couples TRBV6-5 to TRBJ2-7, with 8 bases fitting TRBD2. Germline lookup yields CDR1 MNHEY and CDR2 SVGAGI. V shed 5 bases and J 0 bases; nucleotides not matched to a gene: 3. This CDR3 contains 14 residues. The CDR3 sequence: CASSVSGSSYEQYF. The CDR3 DNA sequence: TGTGCCAGCAGTGTCAGCGGGAGCTCCTACGAGCAGTACTTC.

Worth noting for this clonotype: The junction shows a germline mismatch at one end, possibly a read error. J is TRBJ1-5 and V is TRBV6-1; TRBD1 matches 8 bases. CDR3 length: 14 amino acids. Germline V gives CDR1 MNHNS, CDR2 SASEGT. CDR3: CASSDGQGGQPQHF. The CDR3 coding sequence is TGTGCCAGCAGCGATGGACAGGGTGGACAGCCCCAACATTTT.

About this clonotype: At one boundary the junction diverges from the germline segment, which might be a read error. The CDR3 loop reads CASSYLPDMGTDTLYF. The CDR3, as DNA: TGTGCCAGCAGTTATCTCCCTGACATGGGCACAGATACGCTGTATTTT. J is TRBJ2-3 and V is TRBV6-5; D unclear. Germline CDR1 is MNHEY and CDR2 is SVGAGI. The CDR3 is 16 residues long.

Comment on this clonotype: A junction end diverges from the germline sequence, so it may reflect a read error. The chain links TRBV7-8 to TRBJ1-2; D is uncertain. Per the germline V gene, CDR1 is SGHVS and CDR2 is FQNEAQ. CDR3 length: 13 amino acids. The CDR3 DNA sequence: TGTGTCAGCAGCTTACAAAATAACTATGGCTACACCTTC. Its protein product is CVSSLQNNYGYTF. Using reference TRBV7-8 and TRBJ1-2 for the parts outside the CDR3, the full variable domain is GAGVSQSPRYKVAKRGQDVALRCDPISGHVSLFWYQQALGQGPEFLTYFQNEAQLDKSGLPSDRFFAERPEGSVSTLKIQRTQQEDSAVYLCVSSLQNNYGYTFGSGTRLTVV.

CDR3 sequence: CASSITGDAEAFF. As DNA, the CDR3 is TGTGCCAGCAGTATTACGGGGGACGCTGAAGCTTTCTTT. The chain recombines TRBV7-9 with TRBJ1-1; TRBD1 might be the D (5 bases). CDR3 length equals 13 residues. V lost 6 bases and J lost 6, with 14 bases in between. Germline-derived CDR1 and CDR2 are SEHNR and FQNEAQ (reference sequence).

This clonotype showed up just a few times. A junction boundary mismatches the germline segment, possibly from a read error. The CDR3 region has the DNA TGCGTCAGCAGTTCTGACAGGGTACATCAGCCCCAGCATTTT. Translated: CVSSSDRVHQPQHF. V usage is TRBV10-2 and J usage is TRBJ1-5; 7 nucleotides align to TRBD1. The CDR3 spans 14 residues. CDR1 and CDR2 from the germline V gene are WSHSY and SAAADI.

The chain combines TRBV2 with TRBJ2-7; the match to TRBD2 covers 7 bases. The length of the CDR3 is 12 residues. The V gene end was trimmed by 4 bases and the J gene end by 7 bases; junction bases not matched to a gene: 4. Germline CDR1 reads SNHLY; CDR2 reads FYNNEI. The CDR3: CASSATAGEQYF. For the CDR3, the DNA is TGTGCCAGCAGTGCGACAGCGGGGGAGCAGTACTTC.

J is TRBJ2-1 and V is TRBV11-2; 7 positions agree with TRBD2. The CDR3 runs 16 residues. Per the germline V gene, CDR1 is SGHAT and CDR2 is FQNNGV. V lost 4 bases to trimming and J lost 2 bases; unmatched junction nucleotides: 8. DNA for the CDR3: TGTGCCAGCAGCTCCTGTAACAGCGGGGCCTACAATGAGCAGTTCTTC. Its protein is CASSSCNSGAYNEQFF.

Notes on this clonotype: Lacking the conserved final phenylalanine or tryptophan, this CDR3 likely reflects a read error. This chain links TRBV6-6 with TRBJ1-2; D gene ambiguous. The CDR3 extends over 15 amino acids. The germline gives CDR1 MNHNY, CDR2 SVGAGI (reference sequence). DNA of the CDR3: TGCGCCAGCAGTTACGACGGCTCGGCTAACTATGGCTACACCTCC. It yields the protein CASSYDGSANYGYTS.

This clonotype was detected ten times or more. This chain uses TRBV6-2 or TRBV6-3 with TRBJ2-5; D assignment may be TRBD1 or TRBD2 (5 bases each). V was cut by 4 bases and J by 0 bases, with 21 bases left in between. This CDR3 is built from 18 residues. Germline values: CDR1 MNHEY, CDR2 SVGEGT. The CDR3 protein is CASSSHPRDLLYQETQYF. The DNA of the CDR3 is TGTGCCAGCAGTTCCCACCCTCGGGACCTCCTGTACCAAGAGACCCAGTACTTC.

For this clonotype: One end of the junction varies from germline; a read error may be responsible. The chain joins TRBV11-2 to TRBJ2-5, with a possible D match to TRBD2 (7 bases). CDR1 SGHAT and CDR2 FQNNGV come from the germline V gene. CDR3 length: 15 residues. The CDR3, as DNA: TGTGCAAGCAGCTTAGGAGGGAGGGGGGAAGAGATCCAGTACTTC. Translation: CASSLGGRGEEIQYF.

Details on this clonotype: A junction end diverges from the germline sequence, so it may reflect a read error. The gene calls are TRBV4-1 and TRBJ2-7; no clear D gene. The CDR3 length is 14 residues. Germline values: CDR1 MGHRA, CDR2 YSYEKL. DNA for the CDR3: TGCGCCTGCAGTAATAGCAGGCCCTACGATCGGCAGTACTTC. Translation: CACSNSRPYDRQYF.

This clonotype was observed at least ten times. This rearrangement joins TRBV6-1 to TRBJ1-5; D is unresolved. V was shortened by 5 bases and J by 2 bases, with 16 bases between the two germline ends. In germline, CDR1 is MNHNS, CDR2 SASEGT. The length of the CDR3 is 16 residues. The CDR3 region is CASSLRAPGGNQPQHF. CDR3 bases: TGTGCCAGCAGTCTCCGGGCCCCTGGTGGCAATCAGCCCCAGCATTTT.

As for this clonotype: A much bigger clone sits one base away, suggesting this may be a read error. This CDR3 reads CSVEFAGRYNEQFF. The CDR3 region has the DNA TGCAGCGTTGAGTTTGCGGGGAGGTACAATGAGCAGTTCTTC. V and J are TRBV29-1 and TRBJ2-1; D is possibly TRBD2 (6 bases). The germline V and J ends were trimmed by 3 bases and 4 bases, with 13 bases remaining between them. The V gene's germline CDR1 is SQVTM and CDR2 ANQGSEA. This CDR3 contains 14 residues.

To note about this clonotype: This may be a read error: a much more frequent sequence differs by one nucleotide. The chain links TRBV12-5 to TRBJ2-3; 7 bases line up with TRBD2. The CDR3 has 14 residues. Trimming cost V 5 bases and J 4 bases; bases outside gene matches: 6. Per germline, CDR1 LGHNT and CDR2 FRNRAP. The chain's CDR3 is CASGPGTISDTQYF. In nucleotides, the CDR3 is TGTGCTAGTGGTCCGGGGACTATTTCAGATACGCAGTATTTT.

A note on this clonotype: The junction departs from the called germline gene at one end, perhaps through a read error. The chain is built from TRBV6-2 or TRBV6-3 and TRBJ2-2; TRBD1 agrees at 9 bases. The germline V gene encodes CDR1 MNHEY and CDR2 SVGEGT. The CDR3 extends over 16 amino acids. The CDR3 is CGSSSYRTGVTGELFF. The CDR3, as DNA: TGTGGCAGCAGCTCGTACCGGACAGGGGTCACCGGGGAGTTGTTTTTT.

This rearrangement joins TRBV6-6 to TRBJ1-6; tentative D call: TRBD1 (5 bases). The germline V gene encodes CDR1 MNHNY and CDR2 SVGAGI (reference sequence). The CDR3 has 15 amino acids. The V end lost 7 bases, the J end lost 10 bases, and 20 bases lay between the germline ends. The DNA of the CDR3 is TGTGCCAGCACCAAACAGGTAATACATGCATCACCCCTCCACTTT. This translates into CASTKQVIHASPLHF.

Regarding this clonotype: A much larger clone differs by one base, so this may be a read error. The CDR3 protein is CASSLVDTGELCF. CDR3 sequence (DNA): TGTGCCAGCAGCTTGGTAGACACCGGGGAGCTGTGTTTT. V and J are TRBV5-4 and TRBJ2-2, with a tentative D call TRBD2 (5 bases). This CDR3 contains 13 residues. Germline V gene lookup returns CDR1 SGHNT and CDR2 YYREEE (reference sequence).

The chain combines TRBV6-6 with TRBJ2-5; maybe TRBD1 (6 bases). V was cut by 0 bases and J by 0 bases, with 14 bases left in between. CDR3 length: 17 residues. Germline V gene sequence: CDR1 MNHNY, CDR2 SVGAGI (reference sequence). The CDR3 sequence: CASSYSRRRGHQETQYF. CDR3 sequence (DNA): TGTGCCAGCAGTTACTCGAGGCGCAGGGGCCACCAAGAGACCCAGTACTTC.